The rows below give T cell receptor beta chains drawn from one sample of a study of response to subunit inactivated influenza vaccine. Each CDR3 protein gets one entry after TCRdb re-called the RT-PCR reads with MiXCR. The sample lists 400,000 to 550,000 distinct CDR3 sequences; about 25% were seen once. This specimen consisted of CD4+ T cells sorted from PBMCs, obtained roughly 5 days after vaccination. The receptors were sampled from a man in his fifties who received an inactivated influenza vaccine. Each CDR3 is given with its conserved first and last residue. The order of the fields is V gene, J gene, D gene, CDR3 length, clone size, CDR3 protein, CDR3 DNA. The D gene is left open where the match is weak. Clone size is given for some rows only: seen once, a few or many times, or a class if the clone is expanded.

v_call: TRBV6-1; j_call: TRBJ2-7; d_call: TRBD2; cdr3_length: 14; clone_size: few; cdr3_aa: CASRDVGGTHEQYF; cdr3_nt: TGTGCCAGCAGGGACGTGGGAGGGACCCACGAGCAGTACTTC
v_call: TRBV9; j_call: TRBJ1-6; d_call: -; cdr3_length: 14; clone_size: once; cdr3_aa: CASSRGVYNSPLHF; cdr3_nt: TGTGCCAGCTCCCGGGGGGTCTATAATTCACCCCTCCACTTT
v_call: TRBV28; j_call: TRBJ2-7; d_call: TRBD1; cdr3_length: 14; clone_size: -; cdr3_aa: CATLQGGVKGEQYF; cdr3_nt: TGTGCCACCCTTCAAGGGGGCGTGAAGGGCGAGCAGTACTTC
v_call: TRBV15; j_call: TRBJ2-7; d_call: -; cdr3_length: 16; clone_size: few; cdr3_aa: CATSRVLGHHAYEQYF; cdr3_nt: TGTGCCACCAGCAGAGTTTTGGGACACCATGCCTACGAGCAGTACTTC
v_call: TRBV6-5; j_call: TRBJ1-1; d_call: -; cdr3_length: 14; clone_size: few; cdr3_aa: CASSYLGRNTEAFF; cdr3_nt: TGTGCCAGCAGTTACTTAGGCCGAAACACTGAAGCTTTCTTT
v_call: TRBV6-5; j_call: TRBJ2-6; d_call: -; cdr3_length: 15; clone_size: few; cdr3_aa: CASSSYRESANVLTF; cdr3_nt: TGTGCCAGCAGTTCGTACAGGGAATCCGCCAACGTCCTGACTTTC
v_call: TRBV5-1; j_call: TRBJ2-1; d_call: TRBD1; cdr3_length: 16; clone_size: few; cdr3_aa: CASSRDRGPPTDEQFF; cdr3_nt: TGCGCCAGCAGCCGAGACAGGGGGCCTCCTACTGATGAGCAGTTCTTC
v_call: TRBV12-3/TRBV12-4; j_call: TRBJ2-7; d_call: TRBD1; cdr3_length: 14; clone_size: -; cdr3_aa: CASSGTGPSYEQYF; cdr3_nt: TGTGCCAGCAGTGGGACAGGACCCTCCTACGAGCAGTACTTC
v_call: TRBV7-2; j_call: TRBJ2-2; d_call: -; cdr3_length: 13; clone_size: medium-sized; cdr3_aa: CASSLGYSGELFF; cdr3_nt: TGTGCCAGCAGCTTAGGATATTCGGGGGAGCTGTTTTTT
v_call: TRBV5-5; j_call: TRBJ2-3; d_call: -; cdr3_length: 11; clone_size: few; cdr3_aa: CASSLDYTQYF; cdr3_nt: TGTGCCAGCAGCTTGGACTATACGCAGTATTTT
v_call: TRBV7-2; j_call: TRBJ2-5; d_call: TRBD2; cdr3_length: 17; clone_size: -; cdr3_aa: CASSLVSGSLGQETQYF; cdr3_nt: TGTGCCAGCAGCTTAGTTAGCGGGAGTTTGGGTCAAGAGACCCAGTACTTC
v_call: TRBV19; j_call: TRBJ2-1; d_call: TRBD2; cdr3_length: 17; clone_size: few; cdr3_aa: CASRALAGASSYNEQFF; cdr3_nt: TGTGCCAGTAGGGCACTAGCGGGGGCCTCCTCCTACAATGAGCAGTTCTTC
v_call: TRBV29-1; j_call: TRBJ2-1; d_call: TRBD2; cdr3_length: 23; clone_size: few; cdr3_aa: CSVDISGTSGGIPWPPAHNEQFF; cdr3_nt: TGCAGCGTTGATATCTCCGGGACTAGCGGGGGTATACCCTGGCCCCCGGCACACAATGAGCAGTTCTTC
v_call: TRBV7-2; j_call: TRBJ2-5; d_call: -; cdr3_length: 14; clone_size: -; cdr3_aa: CASSLGPEVETQYF; cdr3_nt: TGTGCCAGCAGCTTAGGTCCGGAGGTAGAGACCCAGTACTTC
v_call: TRBV29-1; j_call: TRBJ2-3; d_call: -; cdr3_length: 12; clone_size: few; cdr3_aa: CSVALSSDTQYF; cdr3_nt: TGCAGCGTTGCCCTGTCGTCAGATACGCAGTATTTT
v_call: TRBV7-2; j_call: TRBJ2-3; d_call: -; cdr3_length: 13; clone_size: -; cdr3_aa: CASSFTSADTQYF; cdr3_nt: TGTGCCAGCAGCTTTACTAGTGCAGATACGCAGTATTTT
v_call: TRBV12-3/TRBV12-4; j_call: TRBJ2-5; d_call: -; cdr3_length: 13; clone_size: few; cdr3_aa: CASSFPGVRTQYF; cdr3_nt: TGTGCCAGCAGTTTCCCCGGAGTCCGGACCCAGTACTTC
v_call: TRBV7-2; j_call: TRBJ2-1; d_call: TRBD2; cdr3_length: 16; clone_size: -; cdr3_aa: CASSTGGTSGYNEQFF; cdr3_nt: TGTGCCAGCAGCACAGGCGGGACTAGCGGCTACAATGAGCAGTTCTTC
v_call: TRBV5-1; j_call: TRBJ2-1; d_call: -; cdr3_length: 12; clone_size: -; cdr3_aa: CASSLRGGAVFF; cdr3_nt: TGCGCCAGCAGCTTGCGTGGGGGGGCGGTCTTCTTC
v_call: TRBV5-1; j_call: TRBJ2-1; d_call: TRBD1; cdr3_length: 16; clone_size: many; cdr3_aa: CASSERGTGSYNEQFF; cdr3_nt: TGCGCCAGCAGCGAACGCGGGACAGGGTCCTACAATGAGCAGTTCTTC
v_call: TRBV12-3/TRBV12-4; j_call: TRBJ1-5; d_call: -; cdr3_length: 16; clone_size: -; cdr3_aa: CASSSTGLGSNQPQHF; cdr3_nt: TGTGCCAGCAGTTCTACAGGGCTAGGGAGCAATCAGCCCCAGCATTTT
v_call: TRBV11-2; j_call: TRBJ2-1; d_call: -; cdr3_length: 14; clone_size: -; cdr3_aa: CASSLVRERREQFF; cdr3_nt: TGTGCCAGCAGCTTAGTTCGGGAGCGACGCGAGCAGTTCTTC
v_call: TRBV4-2; j_call: TRBJ1-3; d_call: TRBD1; cdr3_length: 15; clone_size: -; cdr3_aa: CASSQDTGGGNTIYF; cdr3_nt: TGTGCCAGCAGCCAGGATACAGGGGGGGGAAACACCATATATTTT
v_call: TRBV12-3/TRBV12-4; j_call: TRBJ1-5; d_call: TRBD1; cdr3_length: 15; clone_size: few; cdr3_aa: CASSLDHRGNQPQHF; cdr3_nt: TGTGCCAGCAGTTTAGACCACAGGGGGAATCAGCCCCAGCATTTT
v_call: TRBV28; j_call: TRBJ2-7; d_call: TRBD2; cdr3_length: 17; clone_size: -; cdr3_aa: CASSPPPLAGGAWEQYF; cdr3_nt: TGTGCCAGCAGTCCGCCCCCTTTAGCGGGAGGGGCCTGGGAGCAGTACTTC
v_call: TRBV7-9; j_call: TRBJ1-1; d_call: -; cdr3_length: 15; clone_size: -; cdr3_aa: CASSSALAANTEAFF; cdr3_nt: TGTGCCAGCAGCTCTGCTTTGGCAGCGAACACTGAAGCTTTCTTT
v_call: TRBV7-2; j_call: TRBJ2-7; d_call: -; cdr3_length: 14; clone_size: -; cdr3_aa: CASSLTGATYEQYF; cdr3_nt: TGTGCCAGCAGCTTAACAGGAGCTACCTACGAGCAGTACTTC
v_call: TRBV24-1; j_call: TRBJ2-3; d_call: TRBD1; cdr3_length: 14; clone_size: few; cdr3_aa: CATSTGGLPDTQYF; cdr3_nt: TGTGCCACCAGCACAGGGGGTTTGCCAGATACGCAGTATTTT
v_call: TRBV7-9; j_call: TRBJ2-1; d_call: TRBD1; cdr3_length: 16; clone_size: -; cdr3_aa: CASSPPPGQGHDEQFF; cdr3_nt: TGTGCCAGCAGCCCCCCCCCGGGACAGGGGCATGATGAGCAGTTCTTC
v_call: TRBV5-6; j_call: TRBJ2-5; d_call: -; cdr3_length: 16; clone_size: -; cdr3_aa: CASSLYSATGRETQYF; cdr3_nt: TGTGCCAGCAGCTTGTATTCGGCGACAGGGAGGGAGACCCAGTACTTC
v_call: TRBV20-1; j_call: TRBJ2-1; d_call: TRBD1; cdr3_length: 15; clone_size: -; cdr3_aa: CSARGDRGRPDEQFF; cdr3_nt: TGCAGTGCTAGGGGGGACAGGGGGCGTCCCGATGAGCAGTTCTTC
v_call: TRBV20-1; j_call: TRBJ2-7; d_call: -; cdr3_length: 13; clone_size: -; cdr3_aa: CSASLRAPPEQHF; cdr3_nt: TGCAGTGCTAGTTTGCGGGCTCCACCCGAGCAGCACTTC
v_call: TRBV20-1; j_call: TRBJ1-2; d_call: -; cdr3_length: 13; clone_size: -; cdr3_aa: CSAREIGSDGYTF; cdr3_nt: TGCAGTGCTAGAGAAATCGGTAGTGACGGCTACACCTTC
v_call: TRBV5-1; j_call: TRBJ2-5; d_call: -; cdr3_length: 14; clone_size: -; cdr3_aa: CASSLLASGETQYF; cdr3_nt: TGCGCCAGCAGCCTTCTAGCGTCGGGAGAGACCCAGTACTTC
v_call: TRBV5-1; j_call: TRBJ2-1; d_call: TRBD2; cdr3_length: 16; clone_size: few; cdr3_aa: CASSAAGGSVINEQFF; cdr3_nt: TGCGCCAGCAGCGCAGCGGGAGGGTCTGTTATTAATGAGCAGTTCTTC
v_call: TRBV5-1; j_call: TRBJ2-7; d_call: TRBD1; cdr3_length: 14; clone_size: many; cdr3_aa: CASSLGQGFYEQYF; cdr3_nt: TGCGCCAGCAGCTTGGGACAGGGGTTCTACGAGCAGTACTTC
v_call: TRBV7-2; j_call: TRBJ2-4; d_call: -; cdr3_length: 13; clone_size: few; cdr3_aa: CASSPPAKNIQYF; cdr3_nt: TGTGCCAGCTCCCCCCCAGCCAAAAACATTCAGTACTTC
v_call: TRBV18; j_call: TRBJ2-3; d_call: -; cdr3_length: 13; clone_size: -; cdr3_aa: CASSSGTADHSIF; cdr3_nt: TGTGCCAGCTCATCTGGGACGGCCGATCACAGTATTTTT
v_call: TRBV4-3; j_call: TRBJ2-7; d_call: TRBD1; cdr3_length: 15; clone_size: -; cdr3_aa: CASSIGQGRAYEQYF; cdr3_nt: TGCGCCAGCAGCATTGGACAGGGAAGAGCCTACGAGCAGTACTTC
v_call: TRBV7-2; j_call: TRBJ2-5; d_call: TRBD2; cdr3_length: 15; clone_size: many; cdr3_aa: CASSLVAGGGETQYF; cdr3_nt: TGTGCCAGCAGCTTAGTAGCGGGGGGCGGAGAGACCCAGTACTTC
v_call: TRBV12-3/TRBV12-4; j_call: TRBJ2-7; d_call: -; cdr3_length: 12; clone_size: few; cdr3_aa: CASSHHAAEQYF; cdr3_nt: TGTGCCAGCAGCCATCACGCGGCCGAGCAGTACTTC
v_call: TRBV12-3/TRBV12-4; j_call: TRBJ2-1; d_call: -; cdr3_length: 16; clone_size: many; cdr3_aa: CASSLEVSAAGGEQFF; cdr3_nt: TGTGCCAGCAGTTTAGAGGTTTCGGCCGCAGGTGGTGAGCAGTTCTTC
v_call: TRBV7-6; j_call: TRBJ1-3; d_call: -; cdr3_length: 16; clone_size: -; cdr3_aa: CASSLADSYSGNTIYF; cdr3_nt: TGTGCCAGCAGCTTAGCGGACAGCTACTCTGGAAACACCATATATTTT
v_call: TRBV3-1; j_call: TRBJ2-7; d_call: TRBD2; cdr3_length: 13; clone_size: many; cdr3_aa: CASSQAGTYEQYF; cdr3_nt: TGCGCCAGCAGCCAAGCGGGAACCTACGAGCAGTACTTC
v_call: TRBV20-1; j_call: TRBJ1-4; d_call: TRBD1; cdr3_length: 16; clone_size: few; cdr3_aa: CSALGRAGTGAEKLFF; cdr3_nt: TGCAGTGCGCTAGGGAGAGCCGGGACAGGGGCGGAAAAACTGTTTTTT